This T cell receptor beta chain was identified during a study of T-cell reconstitution after alpha-beta-depleted transplantation in children. This clonotype was recorded a few times. Unique molecular identifiers were built into the TCRbeta library. TCRdb passed the PCR reads through MiXCR, listing each CDR3 protein once. The data contain hundreds of thousands of distinct CDR3 sequences, around 19% of them singletons. This TCR derives from a human donor who donated a stem cell graft to a child with acute lymphoblastic leukemia. This sample comprised PBMCs from the stem cell graft donor, obtained from the stem cell graft.

CDR3 in amino acids: CASSLYAGSGANVLTF. CDR3 DNA sequence: TGTGCCAGCAGTTTATACGCGGGGTCTGGGGCCAACGTCCTGACTTTC. The chain recombines TRBV27 with TRBJ2-6; weak D call: TRBD2 (6 bases). The germline V and J ends were trimmed by 1 base and 1 base, with 8 bases remaining between them. Looked up from germline, CDR1 is MNHEY and CDR2 is SMNVEV (reference sequence). The CDR3 runs to 16 residues.